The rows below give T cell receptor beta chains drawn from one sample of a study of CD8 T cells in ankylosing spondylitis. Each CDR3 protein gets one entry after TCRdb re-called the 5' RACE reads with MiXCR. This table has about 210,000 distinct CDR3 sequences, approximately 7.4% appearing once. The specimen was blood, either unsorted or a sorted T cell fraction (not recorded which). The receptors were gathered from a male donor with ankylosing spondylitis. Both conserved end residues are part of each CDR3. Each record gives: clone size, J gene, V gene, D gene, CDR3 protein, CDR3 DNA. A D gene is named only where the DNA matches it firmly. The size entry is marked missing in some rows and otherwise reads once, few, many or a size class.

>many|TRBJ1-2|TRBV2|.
CASSELRVSANYGYTF
TGTGCCAGCAGTGAACTCAGGGTATCGGCTAACTATGGCTACACCTTC
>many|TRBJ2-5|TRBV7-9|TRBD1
CASSSVTGGEETQYF
TGTGCCAGCAGCTCGGTCACAGGGGGCGAAGAGACCCAGTACTTC
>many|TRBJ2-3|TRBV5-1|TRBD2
CASSFDWTSGRETDTQYF
TGCGCCAGCAGCTTTGACTGGACTAGCGGGAGGGAGACAGATACGCAGTATTTT
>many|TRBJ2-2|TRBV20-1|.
CSPRDLTGNAGELFF
TGCAGTCCACGAGACTTGACAGGAAACGCCGGGGAGCTGTTTTTT
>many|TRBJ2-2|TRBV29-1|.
CSVESGLNGELFF
TGCAGCGTTGAATCAGGGCTAAACGGGGAGCTGTTTTTT
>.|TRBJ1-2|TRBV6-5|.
CASSYRDVDYGYTF
TGTGCCAGCAGTTACCGGGATGTTGACTATGGCTACACCTTC
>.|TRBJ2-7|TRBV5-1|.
CASSPGMSYEQYF
TGCGCCAGCAGTCCGGGGATGTCCTACGAGCAGTACTTC
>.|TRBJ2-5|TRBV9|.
CASSGLARAQETQYF
TGTGCCAGCAGCGGGTTAGCTCGAGCCCAAGAGACCCAGTACTTC
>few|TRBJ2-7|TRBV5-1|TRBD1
CASSWLTGDEQYF
TGCGCCAGCAGCTGGCTCACAGGGGACGAGCAGTACTTC
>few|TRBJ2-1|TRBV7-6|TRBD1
CASSFGQVEQFF
TGTGCCAGCAGCTTCGGACAGGTGGAGCAGTTCTTC
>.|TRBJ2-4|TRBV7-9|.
CASSLAKGANIQYF
TGTGCCAGCAGCTTAGCAAAGGGAGCGAACATTCAGTACTTC
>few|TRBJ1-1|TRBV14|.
CASSQEFRNPFEAFF
TGTGCCAGCAGCCAAGAGTTCCGTAACCCCTTCGAAGCTTTCTTT
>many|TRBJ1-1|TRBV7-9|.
CASSLGPAGLNTEAFF
TGTGCCAGCAGCTTAGGTCCGGCAGGCCTGAACACTGAAGCTTTCTTT
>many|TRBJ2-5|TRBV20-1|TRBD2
CSARPTGGRIETQYF
TGCAGTGCTAGGCCGACGGGGGGGCGAATAGAGACCCAGTACTTC
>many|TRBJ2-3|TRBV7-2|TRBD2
CASSSLLWTRADTQYF
TGTGCCAGCAGCTCCCTCCTCTGGACTAGAGCAGATACGCAGTATTTT
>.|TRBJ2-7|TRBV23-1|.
CASSRHRRGEQYF
TGCGCCAGCAGCAGACATCGACGGGGAGAGCAGTACTTC
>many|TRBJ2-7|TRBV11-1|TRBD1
CASSSGTGSTYEQYF
TGTGCCAGCAGCTCCGGGACAGGGTCCACCTACGAGCAGTACTTC
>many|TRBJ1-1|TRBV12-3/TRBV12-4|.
CASSLAGRTEAFF
TGTGCCAGCAGTTTGGCAGGTAGGACTGAAGCTTTCTTT
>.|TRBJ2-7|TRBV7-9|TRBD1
CASSLEARTGKQYF
TGTGCCAGCAGCTTAGAGGCCCGGACAGGGAAGCAGTACTTC
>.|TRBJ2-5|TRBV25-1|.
CATLDGATQYF
TGTGCCACCCTCGACGGAGCCACCCAGTACTTC
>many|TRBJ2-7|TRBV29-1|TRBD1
CSVGQGQGTHYEQYF
TGCAGCGTGGGACAGGGACAGGGGACTCATTACGAGCAGTACTTC
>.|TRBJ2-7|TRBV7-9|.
CASSLALYLTSSYEQYF
TGTGCCAGCAGCTTAGCGCTTTACCTGACTTCCTCCTACGAGCAGTACTTC
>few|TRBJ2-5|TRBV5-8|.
CASSSGLYQETQYF
TGTGCCAGCAGCTCGGGACTTTACCAAGAGACCCAGTACTTC
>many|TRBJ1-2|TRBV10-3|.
CAISETPRGHYGYTF
TGTGCCATCAGTGAAACCCCCAGGGGACACTATGGCTACACCTTC
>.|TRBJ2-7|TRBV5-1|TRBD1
CASSDQPGQGVYEQYF
TGCGCCAGCAGCGACCAACCGGGACAGGGTGTTTATGAGCAGTACTTC
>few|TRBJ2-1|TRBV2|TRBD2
CASGTSGGSSYNEQFF
TGTGCCAGTGGGACTAGCGGGGGGAGCTCCTACAATGAGCAGTTCTTC
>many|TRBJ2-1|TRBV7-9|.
CASKGVLGSEQFF
TGTGCCAGCAAAGGGGTTTTGGGAAGTGAGCAGTTCTTC
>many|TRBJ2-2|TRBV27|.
CASSALINTGELFF
TGTGCCAGCAGTGCCTTAATAAACACCGGGGAGCTGTTTTTT
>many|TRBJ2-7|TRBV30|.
CALRDDSYEQYF
TGTGCCCTTAGGGACGATAGCTACGAGCAGTACTTC
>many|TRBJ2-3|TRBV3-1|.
CASSRARRADVSDTQYF
TGTGCCAGCAGCCGGGCGAGGAGGGCCGATGTCTCAGATACGCAGTATTTT
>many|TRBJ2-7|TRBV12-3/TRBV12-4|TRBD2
CASSFRTSGRSTDEQYF
TGTGCCAGCAGTTTTCGGACTAGCGGGAGATCGACGGACGAGCAGTACTTC
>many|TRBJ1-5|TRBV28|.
CASSLFRVIRNQPQHF
TGTGCCAGCAGTCTGTTTAGGGTGATACGCAATCAGCCCCAGCATTTT
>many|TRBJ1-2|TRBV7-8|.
CASSTRGQRGYGYTF
TGTGCCAGCAGCACGCGCGGACAGAGAGGGTATGGCTACACCTTC
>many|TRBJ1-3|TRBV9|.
CASGEGPGNTIYF
TGTGCCAGCGGAGAGGGGCCTGGAAACACCATATATTTT
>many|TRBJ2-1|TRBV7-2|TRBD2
CASSLALLASGYNEQFF
TGTGCCAGCAGCTTAGCGCTCTTGGCTAGCGGGTACAATGAGCAGTTCTTC
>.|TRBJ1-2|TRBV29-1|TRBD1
CSVTGTGVGGYTF
TGCAGCGTCACCGGGACAGGGGTGGGAGGCTACACCTTC
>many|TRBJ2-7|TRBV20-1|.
CSARDFRQISYEQYF
TGCAGTGCTAGAGATTTTCGCCAGATCTCCTACGAGCAGTACTTC
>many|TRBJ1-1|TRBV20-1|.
CSASEGSMNTEAFF
TGCAGTGCTAGTGAGGGGTCCATGAACACTGAAGCTTTCTTT
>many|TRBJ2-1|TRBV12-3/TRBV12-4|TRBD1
CASRDRGVTNEQFF
TGTGCCAGCAGGGACAGGGGGGTGACCAATGAGCAGTTCTTC
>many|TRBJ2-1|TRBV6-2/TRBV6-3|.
CASSYTLEQFF
TGTGCCAGCAGTTACACCCTCGAGCAGTTCTTC
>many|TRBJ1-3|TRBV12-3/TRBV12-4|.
CASSLKGGPENTIYF
TGTGCCAGCAGTTTAAAGGGAGGTCCTGAAAACACCATATATTTT
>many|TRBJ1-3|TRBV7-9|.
CASSLGVISGNTIYF
TGTGCCAGCAGCTTAGGGGTCATCTCTGGAAACACCATATATTTT
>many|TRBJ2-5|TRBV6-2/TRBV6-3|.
CASRQLRGETQYF
TGTGCCAGCAGACAGTTACGGGGGGAGACCCAGTACTTC